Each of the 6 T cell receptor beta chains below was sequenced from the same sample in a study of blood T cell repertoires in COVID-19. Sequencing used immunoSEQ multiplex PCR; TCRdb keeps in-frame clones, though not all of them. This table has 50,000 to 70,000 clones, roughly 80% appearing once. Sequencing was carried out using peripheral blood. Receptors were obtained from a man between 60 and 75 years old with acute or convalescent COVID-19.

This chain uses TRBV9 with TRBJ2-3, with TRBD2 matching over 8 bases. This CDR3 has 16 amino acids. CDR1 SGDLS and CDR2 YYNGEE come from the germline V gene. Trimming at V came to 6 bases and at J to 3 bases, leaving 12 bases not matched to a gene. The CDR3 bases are TGTGCCAGCACCGTCCTGAGCGGGGGCGCAACAGATACGCAGTATTTT. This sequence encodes CASTVLSGGATDTQYF.

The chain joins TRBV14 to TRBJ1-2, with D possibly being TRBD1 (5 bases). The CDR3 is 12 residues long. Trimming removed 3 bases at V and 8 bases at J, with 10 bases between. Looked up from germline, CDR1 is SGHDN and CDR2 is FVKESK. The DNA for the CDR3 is TGTGCCAGCAGCCAGACAGTTTCGGGCTACACCTTC. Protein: CASSQTVSGYTF.

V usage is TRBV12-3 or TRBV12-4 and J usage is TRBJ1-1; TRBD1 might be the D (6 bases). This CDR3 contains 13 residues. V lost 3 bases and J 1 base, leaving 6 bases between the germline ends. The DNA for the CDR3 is TGTGCCAGCAGTTTGGGGGCGAACACTGAAGCTTTCTTT. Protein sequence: CASSLGANTEAFF.

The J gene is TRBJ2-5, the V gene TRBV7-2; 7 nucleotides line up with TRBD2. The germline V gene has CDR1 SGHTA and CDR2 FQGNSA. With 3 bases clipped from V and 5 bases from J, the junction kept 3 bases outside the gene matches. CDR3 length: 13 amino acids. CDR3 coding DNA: TGTGCCAGCAGCTTCAGGGAGGGCGAGACCCAGTACTTC. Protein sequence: CASSFREGETQYF.

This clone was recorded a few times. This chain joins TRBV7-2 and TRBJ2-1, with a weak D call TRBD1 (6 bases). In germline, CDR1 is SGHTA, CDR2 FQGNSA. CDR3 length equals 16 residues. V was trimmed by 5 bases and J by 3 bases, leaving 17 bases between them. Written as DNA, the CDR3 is TGTGCCAGCAGCCCTCATGGGGGCCTCGGCTACAATGAGCAGTTCTTC. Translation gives CASSPHGGLGYNEQFF.

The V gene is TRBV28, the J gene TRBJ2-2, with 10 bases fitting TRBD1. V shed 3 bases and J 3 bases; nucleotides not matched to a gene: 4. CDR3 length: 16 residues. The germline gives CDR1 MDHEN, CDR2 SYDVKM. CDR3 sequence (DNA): TGTGCCAGCAGTTTCTCGACAGGGGGCTACACCGGGGAGCTGTTTTTT. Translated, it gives CASSFSTGGYTGELFF.